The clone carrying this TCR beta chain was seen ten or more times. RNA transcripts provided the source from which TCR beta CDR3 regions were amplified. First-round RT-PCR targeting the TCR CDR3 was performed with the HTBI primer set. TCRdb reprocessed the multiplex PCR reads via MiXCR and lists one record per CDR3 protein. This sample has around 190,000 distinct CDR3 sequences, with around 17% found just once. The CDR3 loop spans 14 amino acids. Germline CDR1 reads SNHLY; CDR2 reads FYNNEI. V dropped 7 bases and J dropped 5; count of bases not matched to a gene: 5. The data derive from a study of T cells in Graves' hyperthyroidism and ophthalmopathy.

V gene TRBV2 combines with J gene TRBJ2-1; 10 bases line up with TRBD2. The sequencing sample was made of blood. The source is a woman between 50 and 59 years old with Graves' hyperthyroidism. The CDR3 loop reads CASIGLAVNNEQFF. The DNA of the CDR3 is TGTGCCAGCATCGGACTAGCGGTCAACAATGAGCAGTTCTTC.